This T cell receptor (beta chain) was identified during a study of vaccination effects on CD4 cells after COVID-19. Germline assignment: CDR1 LGHDT and CDR2 YNNKEL (reference sequence). Trimming shortened V by 0 bases and J by 4 bases, and 10 bases separated the two germline ends. The CDR3 consists of 15 residues. The assay was immunoSEQ multiplex PCR, and TCRdb's table has in-frame clones only and misses some. The sample lists 74,000 or so clones, about 80% occurring once. Findings of the study overall: Of the vaccine-induced clones from healthy vaccinees, merely 1 of 255 recognized common cold coronaviruses as well. No early post-infection timepoints were available in the study, which also included few convalescent patients.

This clone has only a few counts. Its antigen is not identified. Prior to sequencing, the ViraFEST assay stimulated PBMC with viral peptide pools, which expanded the antigen-specific CD4+ T cells. CD4+ T cell isolation took place after nine to eleven days of culture. Vaccine recipients lacked prior SARS-CoV-2 infection and had negative nucleocapsid antibodies. Each culture well received approximately 2 million PBMC. These cells were then cultured in IMDM with around 9.6 IU/ml IL-2 and 10 ug/ml peptides. On days 3 and 7, fresh IL-2 medium replaced half the medium. V is TRBV3-1 (or the pseudogene TRBV3-2) and J is TRBJ1-3, with D unresolved. The sequence derives from a human donor who received a COVID-19 vaccine. The specimen comprised CD4+ T cells from PBMCs cultured with SARS-CoV-2 spike peptides, sampled before COVID-19 vaccination. The CDR3 sequence: CASSQDGLTGNTIYF. Written as DNA, the CDR3 is TGTGCCAGCAGCCAAGACGGGCTGACAGGAAACACCATATATTTT.